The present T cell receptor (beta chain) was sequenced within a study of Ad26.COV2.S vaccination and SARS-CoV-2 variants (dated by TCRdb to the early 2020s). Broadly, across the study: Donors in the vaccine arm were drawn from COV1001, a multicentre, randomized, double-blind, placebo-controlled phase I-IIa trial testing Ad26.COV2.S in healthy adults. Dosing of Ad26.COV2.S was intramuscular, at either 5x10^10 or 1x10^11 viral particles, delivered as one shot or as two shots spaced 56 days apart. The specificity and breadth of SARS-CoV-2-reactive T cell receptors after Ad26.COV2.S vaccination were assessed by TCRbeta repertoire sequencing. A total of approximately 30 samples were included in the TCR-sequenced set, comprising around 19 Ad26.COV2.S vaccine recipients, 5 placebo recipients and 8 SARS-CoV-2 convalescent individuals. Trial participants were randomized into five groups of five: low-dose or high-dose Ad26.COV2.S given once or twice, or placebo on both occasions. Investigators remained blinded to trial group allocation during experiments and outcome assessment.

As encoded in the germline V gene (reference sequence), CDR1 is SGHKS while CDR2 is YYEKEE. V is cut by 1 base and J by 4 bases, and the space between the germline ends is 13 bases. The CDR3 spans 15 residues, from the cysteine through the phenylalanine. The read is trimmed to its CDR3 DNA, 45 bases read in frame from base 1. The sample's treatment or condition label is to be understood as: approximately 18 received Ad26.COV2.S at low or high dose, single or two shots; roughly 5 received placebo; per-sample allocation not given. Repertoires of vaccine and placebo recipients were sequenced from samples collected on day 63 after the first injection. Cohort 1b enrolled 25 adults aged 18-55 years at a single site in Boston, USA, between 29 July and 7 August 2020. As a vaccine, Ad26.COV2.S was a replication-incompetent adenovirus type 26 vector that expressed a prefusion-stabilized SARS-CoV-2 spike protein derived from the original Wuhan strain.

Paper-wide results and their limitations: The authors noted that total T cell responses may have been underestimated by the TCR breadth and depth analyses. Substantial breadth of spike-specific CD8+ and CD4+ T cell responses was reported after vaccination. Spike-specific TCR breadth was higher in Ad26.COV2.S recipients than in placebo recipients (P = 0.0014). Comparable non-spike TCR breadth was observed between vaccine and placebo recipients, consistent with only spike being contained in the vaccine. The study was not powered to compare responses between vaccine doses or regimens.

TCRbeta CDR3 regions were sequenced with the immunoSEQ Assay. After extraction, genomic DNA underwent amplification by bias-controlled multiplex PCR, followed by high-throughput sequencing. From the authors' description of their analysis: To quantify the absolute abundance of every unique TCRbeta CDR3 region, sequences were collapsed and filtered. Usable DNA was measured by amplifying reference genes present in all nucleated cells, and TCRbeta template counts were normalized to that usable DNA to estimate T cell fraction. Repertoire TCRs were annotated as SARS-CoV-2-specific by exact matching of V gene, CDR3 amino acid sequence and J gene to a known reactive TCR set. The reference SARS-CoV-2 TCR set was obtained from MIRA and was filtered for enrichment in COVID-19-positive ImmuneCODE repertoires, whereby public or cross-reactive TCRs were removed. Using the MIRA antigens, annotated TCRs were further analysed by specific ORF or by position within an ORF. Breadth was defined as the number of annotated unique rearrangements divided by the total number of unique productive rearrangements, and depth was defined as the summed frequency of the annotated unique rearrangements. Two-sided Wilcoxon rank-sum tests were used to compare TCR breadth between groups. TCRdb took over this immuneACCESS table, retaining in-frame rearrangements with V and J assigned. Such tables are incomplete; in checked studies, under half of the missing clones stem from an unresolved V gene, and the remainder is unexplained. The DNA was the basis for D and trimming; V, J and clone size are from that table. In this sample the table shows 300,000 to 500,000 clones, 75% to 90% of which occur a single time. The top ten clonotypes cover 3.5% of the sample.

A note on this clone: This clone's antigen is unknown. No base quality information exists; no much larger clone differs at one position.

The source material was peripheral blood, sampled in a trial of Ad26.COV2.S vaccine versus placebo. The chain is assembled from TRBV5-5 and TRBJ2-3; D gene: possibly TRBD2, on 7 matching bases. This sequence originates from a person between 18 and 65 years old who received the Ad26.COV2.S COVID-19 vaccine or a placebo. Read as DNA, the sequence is TGTGCCAGCAGCTTGTTTGTGGGGGGGCCAGATACGCAGTATTTT. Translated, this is CASSLFVGGPDTQYF.